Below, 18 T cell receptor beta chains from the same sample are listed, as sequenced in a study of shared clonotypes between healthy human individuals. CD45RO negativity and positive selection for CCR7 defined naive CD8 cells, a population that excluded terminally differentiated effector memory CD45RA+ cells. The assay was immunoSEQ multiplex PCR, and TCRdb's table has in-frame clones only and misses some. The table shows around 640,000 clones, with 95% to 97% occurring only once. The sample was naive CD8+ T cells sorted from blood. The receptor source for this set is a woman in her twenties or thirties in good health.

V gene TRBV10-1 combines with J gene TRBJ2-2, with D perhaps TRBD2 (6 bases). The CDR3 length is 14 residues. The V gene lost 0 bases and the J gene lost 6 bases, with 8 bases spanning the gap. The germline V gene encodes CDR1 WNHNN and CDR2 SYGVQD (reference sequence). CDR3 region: CASSESGGPGELFF. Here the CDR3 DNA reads TGCGCCAGCAGTGAGTCCGGGGGTCCCGGGGAGCTGTTTTTT.

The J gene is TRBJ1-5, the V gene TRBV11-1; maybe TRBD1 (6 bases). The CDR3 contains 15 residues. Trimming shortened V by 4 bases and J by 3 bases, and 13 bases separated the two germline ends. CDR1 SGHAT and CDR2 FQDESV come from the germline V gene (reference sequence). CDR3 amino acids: CASSYDRRINQPQHF. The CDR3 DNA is TGTGCCAGCAGCTATGACAGGCGTATCAATCAGCCCCAGCATTTT.

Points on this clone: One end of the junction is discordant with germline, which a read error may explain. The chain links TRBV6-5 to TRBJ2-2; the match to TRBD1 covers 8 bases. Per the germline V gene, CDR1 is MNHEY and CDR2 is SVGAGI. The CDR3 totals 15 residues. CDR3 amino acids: CASRRQGLTTEELFF. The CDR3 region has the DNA TGTGCCAGCAGACGACAGGGGCTAACAACCGAGGAGCTGTTTTTT.

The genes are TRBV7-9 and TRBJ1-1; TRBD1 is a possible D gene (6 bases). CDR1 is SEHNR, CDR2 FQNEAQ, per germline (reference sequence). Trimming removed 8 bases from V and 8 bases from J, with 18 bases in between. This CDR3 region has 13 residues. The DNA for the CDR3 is TGTGCCAGCGGCGCGTCGGGGGGCGAAGAAGCTTTCTTT. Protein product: CASGASGGEEAFF.

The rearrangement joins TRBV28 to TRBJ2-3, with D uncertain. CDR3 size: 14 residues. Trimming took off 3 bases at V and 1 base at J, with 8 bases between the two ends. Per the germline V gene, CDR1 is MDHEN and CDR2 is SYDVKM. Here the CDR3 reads CASSFVFRTDTQYF. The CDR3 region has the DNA TGTGCCAGCAGTTTTGTGTTTCGCACAGATACGCAGTATTTT. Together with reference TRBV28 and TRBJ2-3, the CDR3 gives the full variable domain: DVKVTQSSRYLVKRTGEKVFLECVQDMDHENMFWYRQDPGLGLRLIYFSYDVKMKEKGDIPEGYSVSREKKERFSLILESASTNQTSMYLCASSFVFRTDTQYFGPGTRLTVL.

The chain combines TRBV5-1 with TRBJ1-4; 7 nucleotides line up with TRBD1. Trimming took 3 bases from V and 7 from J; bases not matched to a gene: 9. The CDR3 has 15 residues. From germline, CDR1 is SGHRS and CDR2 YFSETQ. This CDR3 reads CASSSGQPRGEKLFF. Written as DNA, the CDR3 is TGCGCCAGCAGCTCGGGACAGCCGAGGGGTGAAAAACTGTTTTTT.

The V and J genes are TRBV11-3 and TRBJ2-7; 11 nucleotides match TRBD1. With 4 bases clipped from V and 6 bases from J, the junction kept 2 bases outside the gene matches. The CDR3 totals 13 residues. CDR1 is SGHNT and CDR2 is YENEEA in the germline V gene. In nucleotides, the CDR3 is TGTGCCAGCAGCTATGGGACAGGGGGCGAGCAGTACTTC. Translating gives CASSYGTGGEQYF.

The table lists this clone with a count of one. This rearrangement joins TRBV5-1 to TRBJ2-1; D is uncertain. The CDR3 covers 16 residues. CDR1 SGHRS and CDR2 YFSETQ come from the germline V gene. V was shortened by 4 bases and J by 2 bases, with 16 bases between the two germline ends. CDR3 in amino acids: CASSATVGRTYNEQFF. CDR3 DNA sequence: TGCGCCAGCAGCGCCACGGTCGGGCGCACCTACAATGAGCAGTTCTTC.

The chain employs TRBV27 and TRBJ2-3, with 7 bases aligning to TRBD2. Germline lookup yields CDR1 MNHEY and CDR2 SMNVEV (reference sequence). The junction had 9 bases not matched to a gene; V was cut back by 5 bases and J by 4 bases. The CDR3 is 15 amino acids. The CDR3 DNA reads TGTGCCAGCAGTCTAACGACTAGCCTGGCAGATACGCAGTATTTT. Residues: CASSLTTSLADTQYF.

CDR3 nucleotide sequence: TGCAGTGCTCAGGTGGGCAATGAGCAGTTCTTC. Its translation: CSAQVGNEQFF. The rearrangement joins TRBV20-1 to TRBJ2-1; unclear D gene. Germline CDR1 and CDR2: DFQATT and SNEGSKA (reference sequence). V was trimmed by 5 bases and J by 6 bases, leaving 8 bases between them. The CDR3 runs 11 residues.

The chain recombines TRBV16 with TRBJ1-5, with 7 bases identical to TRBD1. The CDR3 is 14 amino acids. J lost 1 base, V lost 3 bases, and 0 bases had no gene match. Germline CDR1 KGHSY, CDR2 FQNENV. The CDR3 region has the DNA TGTGCCAGCAGCCAGGGACAGAGCAATCAGCCCCAGCATTTT. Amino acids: CASSQGQSNQPQHF.

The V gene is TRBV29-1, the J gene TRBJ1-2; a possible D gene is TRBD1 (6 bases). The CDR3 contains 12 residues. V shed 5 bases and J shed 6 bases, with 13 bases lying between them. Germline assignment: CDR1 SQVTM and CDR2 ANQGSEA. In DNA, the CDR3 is TGCAGCGTTTCGGGGGGCTATCATGGCTACACCTTC. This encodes CSVSGGYHGYTF.

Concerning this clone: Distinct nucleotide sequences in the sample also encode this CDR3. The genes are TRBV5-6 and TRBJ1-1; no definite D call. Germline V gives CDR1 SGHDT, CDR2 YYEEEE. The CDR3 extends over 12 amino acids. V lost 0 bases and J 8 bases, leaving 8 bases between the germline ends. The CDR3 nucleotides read TGTGCCAGCAGCTTGGGAGGGCCGGAAGCTTTCTTT. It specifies CASSLGGPEAFF.

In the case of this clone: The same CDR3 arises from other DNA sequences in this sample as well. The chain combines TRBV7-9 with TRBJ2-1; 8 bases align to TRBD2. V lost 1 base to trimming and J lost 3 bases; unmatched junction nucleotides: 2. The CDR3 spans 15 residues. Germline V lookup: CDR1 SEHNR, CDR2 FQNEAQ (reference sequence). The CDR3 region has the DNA TGTGCCAGCAGCTTAGTAGCGGGATACTACAATGAGCAGTTCTTC. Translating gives CASSLVAGYYNEQFF.

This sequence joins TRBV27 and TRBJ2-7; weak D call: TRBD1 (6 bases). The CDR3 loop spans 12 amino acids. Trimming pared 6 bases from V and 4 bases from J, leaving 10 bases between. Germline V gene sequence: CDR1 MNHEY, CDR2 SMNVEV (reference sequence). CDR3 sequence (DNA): TGTGCCAGCAGCATTACAGGGTACGAGCAGTACTTC. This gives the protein CASSITGYEQYF.

CDR3 in amino acids: CASSSRGAGVYATEQFF. The CDR3 DNA reads TGTGCCAGCAGCTCCCGTGGAGCGGGGGTTTATGCTACTGAGCAGTTCTTC. This rearrangement joins TRBV13 to TRBJ2-1, with 8 bases fitting TRBD2. CDR3 length equals 17 residues. Germline CDR1 is PRHDT and CDR2 is FYEKMQ (reference sequence). After removal of 4 bases from V and 9 bases from J, the junction contained 17 bases not matched to a gene.

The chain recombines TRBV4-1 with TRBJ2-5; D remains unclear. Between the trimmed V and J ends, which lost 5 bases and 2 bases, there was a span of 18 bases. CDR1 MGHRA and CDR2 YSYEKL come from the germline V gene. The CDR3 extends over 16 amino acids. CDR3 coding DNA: TGCGCCAGCAGCTCAAGGTGGGGTTCGATACAAGAGACCCAGTACTTC. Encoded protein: CASSSRWGSIQETQYF.

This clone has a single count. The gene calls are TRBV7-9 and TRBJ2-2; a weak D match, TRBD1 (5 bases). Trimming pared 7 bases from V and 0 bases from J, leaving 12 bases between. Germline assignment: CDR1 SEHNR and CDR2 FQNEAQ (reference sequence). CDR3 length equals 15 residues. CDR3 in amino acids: CASTLKGTNTGELFF. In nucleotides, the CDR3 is TGTGCCAGCACCTTGAAGGGGACGAACACCGGGGAGCTGTTTTTT.